The source of this T cell receptor (beta chain) is a study of human thymus T cells. Study-wide results and limits: Related studies found that unrelated individuals share highly overlapping thymic repertoires.

As regards this clone: Its antigen is still unknown.

Corrective heart surgery yielded resections, and these provided the thymus tissue. The repertoire was sequenced with immunoSEQ multiplex PCR; TCRdb's copy has only in-frame clones and lacks some. This sample has some 80,000 clones, with roughly 96% found just once. The CDR3 extends over 16 amino acids. Germline V gives CDR1 SGHTA, CDR2 FQGNSA. V was pared by 5 bases and J by 3 bases, with 8 bases of the junction left unmatched. This sequence was found in a boy younger than two with a congenital heart defect but otherwise immunologically healthy. The sequenced sample was thymus tissue. The chain has TRBV7-2 and TRBJ2-7; 12 bases map to TRBD2. CDR3 loop: CASSPSSSGRVYEQYF. CDR3 coding DNA: TGTGCCAGCAGCCCCTCCTCTAGCGGGAGGGTCTACGAGCAGTACTTC.